A selection of T cell receptor beta chains follows, all from one sample in a study of control samples from healthy donors and cancer patients. Some clones are missing from TCRdb's copy, which holds only in-frame ones; the method was immunoSEQ multiplex PCR. The sample gives hundreds of thousands of clones, about 80% of which show up once; roughly 14% is in the top ten. Sequencing was performed on PBMCs. These receptors were taken from a woman in her sixties with lung cancer. Each CDR3 is given with its conserved first and last residue. The D gene is left open where the match is weak. Clone size, where shown, is once, few, many, or a class for clones that have expanded.

TRBV7-2	-	-	TRBJ1-4	TGTGCCAGCAGTCGGGGGCAGGATGAAAAACTGTTTTTT	CASSRGQDEKLFF
TRBV12-3/TRBV12-4	-	-	TRBJ1-1	TGTGCCAGCAGTTTGTACAGGGACACTGAAGCTTTCTTT	CASSLYRDTEAFF
TRBV5-1	-	-	TRBJ2-5	TGCGCCAGCAGCTTGGGCAGGGAAGAGACCCAGTACTTC	CASSLGREETQYF
TRBV2	-	few	TRBJ1-5	TGTGCCAGCAGGGAACAAACCGGGACTAGCAATCAGCCCCAGCATTTT	CASREQTGTSNQPQHF
TRBV7-9	-	-	TRBJ2-7	TGTGCCAGCAGCAACCAAGGAATGTCCTACGAGCAGTACTTC	CASSNQGMSYEQYF
TRBV15	TRBD1	-	TRBJ1-1	TGTGCCACCAGCAGAGAAGAGGGCAGGGGGCGGAACACTGAAGCTTTCTTT	CATSREEGRGRNTEAFF
TRBV19	-	-	TRBJ2-6	TGTGCCAGTACCTTAGGGGGTTTTGGGGCCAACGTCCTGACTTTC	CASTLGGFGANVLTF
TRBV19	-	-	TRBJ1-1	TGTGCCAGTAGTATGTCGGGGGTAGTGAGGACTGAAGCTTTCTTT	CASSMSGVVRTEAFF
TRBV30	TRBD1	-	TRBJ1-1	TGTGCCTGGACCACCGGTGGGGGACAGGGTTTGAACACTGAAGCTTTCTTT	CAWTTGGGQGLNTEAFF
TRBV24-1	TRBD1	-	TRBJ1-2	TGTGCCACCAGTGTAGGACAGGGAATCGGCGGCTACACCTTC	CATSVGQGIGGYTF
TRBV18	TRBD1	-	TRBJ2-5	TGTGCCAGCTCACCACCCCGGACAGGGGGCGGGGAGACCCAGTACTTC	CASSPPRTGGGETQYF
TRBV6-1	-	-	TRBJ2-1	TGTGCCAGCAGTGAGGGCGGGACCCCCTACAATGAGCAGTTCTTC	CASSEGGTPYNEQFF
TRBV19	-	-	TRBJ1-5	TGTGCCAGTAGTATGTTCAGTAATCAGCCCCAGCATTTT	CASSMFSNQPQHF
TRBV2	TRBD1	once	TRBJ2-5	TGTGCCAGCAGTTATCTAGGGACAGGGGAGGAGACCCAGTACTTC	CASSYLGTGEETQYF
TRBV7-3	-	few	TRBJ2-3	TGTGCCAGCAGCTTTTCCCACACAGATACGCAGTATTTT	CASSFSHTDTQYF
TRBV24-1	-	-	TRBJ2-3	TGTGCCACCAGTGATTTGCTAGAGGGGACAGATACGCAGTATTTT	CATSDLLEGTDTQYF
TRBV4-1	-	-	TRBJ1-4	TGCGCCAGCAGCCACGCTACAGGGTGGGGTAATGAAAAACTGTTTTTT	CASSHATGWGNEKLFF
TRBV5-1	TRBD1	once	TRBJ2-7	TGCGCCAGCAGCTTTACAGGGGCTCCGTCAGAGCAGTACTTC	CASSFTGAPSEQYF
TRBV10-1	TRBD1	-	TRBJ1-2	TGCGCCAGCAGCGGGGACAGGGATATCCATGGCTACACCTTC	CASSGDRDIHGYTF
TRBV28	TRBD2	-	TRBJ2-1	TGTGCCAGCAGTCCCCCCGGACTAGCATTCAATGAGCAGTTCTTC	CASSPPGLAFNEQFF
TRBV18	-	-	TRBJ1-1	TGTGCCAGCTCACCACCCTCCGTGGGGACTGAAGCTTTCTTT	CASSPPSVGTEAFF
TRBV7-2	TRBD2	-	TRBJ2-4	TGTGCCAGCAGCCAGGGACTAGTAAACATTCAGTACTTC	CASSQGLVNIQYF
TRBV5-4	TRBD1	many	TRBJ1-2	TGTGCCAGCAGCTTGGTGGACAGGGGTTTCTATGGCTACACCTTC	CASSLVDRGFYGYTF
TRBV5-1	-	-	TRBJ2-3	TGCGCCAGCCGACCCACCCCCACAGATACGCAGTATTTT	CASRPTPTDTQYF
TRBV2	-	-	TRBJ1-5	TGTGCCAGCAGTGAAGAATCCGGGGGGCAGCCCCAGCATTTT	CASSEESGGQPQHF
TRBV5-4	-	-	TRBJ2-1	TGTGCCAGCAGCCGACCGGGGAATGAGCAGTTCTTC	CASSRPGNEQFF
TRBV3-1/TRBV3-2	-	-	TRBJ1-2	TGTGCCAGCAGCCCCGACCTAACCTATGGCTACACCTTC	CASSPDLTYGYTF
TRBV19	-	-	TRBJ2-7	TGTGCCAGTAGTAATGTCGGCGGGTCCAGGTACGAGCAGTACTTC	CASSNVGGSRYEQYF
TRBV5-1	-	-	TRBJ2-7	TGCGCCAGCAGCTTGGGAGGCAGCTCCTACGAGCAGTACTTC	CASSLGGSSYEQYF
TRBV21-1	-	-	TRBJ2-1	TGTGCCAGCAGCAGGGGGGCTAGCGGTCCACCGAATGAGCAGTTCTTC	CASSRGASGPPNEQFF
TRBV3-1/TRBV3-2	TRBD2	-	TRBJ2-7	TGTGCCAGCAGCCCCAGGCCTAGCGGGAATCGGGCCTACGAGCAGTACTTC	CASSPRPSGNRAYEQYF
TRBV10-3	TRBD1	-	TRBJ1-5	TGTGCCATCAGTCGGACTAGGGTCAGGGGGTTGAATCAGCCCCAGCATTTT	CAISRTRVRGLNQPQHF
TRBV6-5	TRBD1	-	TRBJ2-1	TGTGCCAGCACTTTGGACAGGGGCTCCTACAATGAGCAGTTCTTC	CASTLDRGSYNEQFF
TRBV4-1	TRBD2	once	TRBJ2-1	TGCGCCAGCAGCCAAGATATTGGACTAGCGGGCGGAAGCTCCTACAATGAGCAGTTCTTC	CASSQDIGLAGGSSYNEQFF
TRBV5-1	-	-	TRBJ2-3	TGCGCCAGCAGCGGGCAAGGGCCGTCAGATACGCAGTATTTT	CASSGQGPSDTQYF
TRBV2	-	once	TRBJ1-5	TGTGCCAGCAGTTTTGCGGGTTATAGCAATCAGCCCCAGCATTTT	CASSFAGYSNQPQHF
TRBV6-6	TRBD1	-	TRBJ2-7	TGTGCCAGCAGTCACGACAGGGAGTCCTACGAGCAGTACTTC	CASSHDRESYEQYF
TRBV30	-	-	TRBJ2-1	TGTGCCTGCATGATGAGCTCCTACAATGAGCAGTTCTTC	CACMMSSYNEQFF
TRBV12-5	TRBD1	-	TRBJ2-2	TGTGCTAGTGGTTTGGTACAGGGGCAGGGGCCCATCACCGGGGAGCTGTTTTTT	CASGLVQGQGPITGELFF
TRBV9	TRBD2	-	TRBJ2-2	TGTGCCAGCAGCCCCCGCCAGAGCGGGAGCACCGGGGAGCTGTTTTTT	CASSPRQSGSTGELFF
TRBV19	-	-	TRBJ1-5	TGTGCCAGTAGGCCACAGGCACACAATCAGCCCCAGCATTTT	CASRPQAHNQPQHF
TRBV2	-	-	TRBJ2-3	TGTGCCAGCAGTGTATTGACTAGTTCAGATACGCAGTATTTT	CASSVLTSSDTQYF
TRBV5-1	TRBD1	-	TRBJ2-1	TGCGCCAGCAGTTCTCAGGGGGCGCGATACAATGAGCAGTTCTTC	CASSSQGARYNEQFF
TRBV10-3	-	once	TRBJ2-2	TGTGCCATCGGGCGCAGCACCGGGGAGCTGTTTTTT	CAIGRSTGELFF
TRBV14	-	-	TRBJ2-3	TGTGCCAGCAGCCCCTCGGGGCGGACAGCACAGTATTTT	CASSPSGRTAQYF
TRBV27	-	-	TRBJ2-2	TGTGCCAGCAGTTTTGGCAATACCGGGGAGCTGTTTTTT	CASSFGNTGELFF
TRBV19	TRBD1	few	TRBJ1-2	TGTGCCAGTAGCCAAGGACAGGTCGGCTATGGCTACACCTTC	CASSQGQVGYGYTF
TRBV6-5	-	-	TRBJ2-5	TGTGCCAGCAGTCGCCTGGGGCGGGTTCAAGAGACCCAGTACTTC	CASSRLGRVQETQYF
TRBV5-1	-	-	TRBJ1-2	TGCGCCAGCAGCGTGGGGGGGCCTTATGGCTACACCTTC	CASSVGGPYGYTF
TRBV2	-	-	TRBJ1-3	TGTGCCAGCCAACAGAGCTCTGGAAACACCATATATTTT	CASQQSSGNTIYF
TRBV9	-	-	TRBJ2-5	TGTGCCAGCAGCGTAGGGGGGGATCAGGACACCCAGTACTTC	CASSVGGDQDTQYF
TRBV7-3	TRBD1	-	TRBJ1-1	TGTGCCAGCAGTTCAACAGGGGGATCAGAAACTGAAGCTTTCTTT	CASSSTGGSETEAFF
TRBV11-2	-	-	TRBJ2-7	TGTGCCTCGGGTGCAGGGATGGGGGACGAGCAGTACTTC	CASGAGMGDEQYF
TRBV7-9	TRBD1	-	TRBJ1-5	TGTGCCAGCAGCTTAGAGGGGGCCAATCAGCCCCAGCATTTT	CASSLEGANQPQHF
TRBV7-9	-	-	TRBJ2-1	TGTGCCAGCACCGGGGAGCAAGGTCCTCTGGGAGAGTTCTTC	CASTGEQGPLGEFF
TRBV18	-	-	TRBJ1-1	TGTGCCAGCTCACAGGACGAGAACACTGAAGCTTTCTTT	CASSQDENTEAFF
TRBV28	-	-	TRBJ1-4	TGTGCCAGCAGCCGGGGGCCTAATGAAAAACTGTTTTTT	CASSRGPNEKLFF
TRBV10-1	-	-	TRBJ2-2	TGCGCCAGCAGTGAGTCGAAGTTTAGGGACAACACCGGGGAGCTGTTTTTT	CASSESKFRDNTGELFF